This T cell receptor (beta chain) was identified during a study of cytomegalovirus exposure and HLA in healthy donors. Broader study findings: The majority of TCR sequences were rare, yet some public TCRs appeared in many donors.

This CDR3 is built from 15 residues. Germline V CDR1 and CDR2: LGHNT, FRNRAP. V gave up 3 bases and J gave up 0 bases, with 11 bases separating them. PCR involved 60 Vbeta and 13 Jbeta primers. Measured with immunoSEQ multiplex PCR; TCRdb has only the in-frame clones, and not every one. Altogether 150,000 to 200,000 clones are present, around four fifths being singletons, with the ten largest covering about 3.1%. Note on this clone: Its antigen is as yet unknown.

Sequenced material: PBMCs. The genes are TRBV12-5 and TRBJ1-1, with D possibly TRBD1 on 5 matching bases. The source of this sequence is a female donor in good health and CMV-seronegative. The CDR3 region has the DNA TGTGCTAGTGGTTTCTCGACAGACTTGAACACTGAAGCTTTCTTT. Its translation: CASGFSTDLNTEAFF.